Listed below are T cell receptor beta chains from one sample, sequenced in a study of cytomegalovirus exposure and HLA in healthy donors. Method: immunoSEQ multiplex PCR; TCRdb's copy keeps in-frame clones and lacks some. Altogether 130,000 to 150,000 clones are present, 80% being singletons, with the ten largest covering under 5%. Sequenced input: PBMCs. The source is a man between 40 and 49 years old in good health and CMV-seronegative. Each CDR3 is given with its conserved first and last residue. The D gene is left open where the match is weak. For some rows the clone size is stated as once, few or many, or as a class when expanded; others skip it.

d_gene,v_gene,abundance,j_gene,CDR3nt,CDR3aa
.,TRBV18,.,TRBJ1-1,TGTGCCAGCTCACCAGCACGAGGGAACACTGAAGCTTTCTTT,CASSPARGNTEAFF
TRBD1,TRBV28,.,TRBJ1-4,TGTGCCTGCCGGGACAGGGGCAATGAAAAACTGTTTTTT,CACRDRGNEKLFF
.,TRBV9,.,TRBJ2-3,TGTGCCAGCAGCCCCAGGGGGGATTTGACAGATACGCAGTATTTT,CASSPRGDLTDTQYF
.,TRBV18,.,TRBJ2-7,TGTGCCAGCTCACCCCGTCCCCTAGGGGCACCCAACGAGCAGTACTTC,CASSPRPLGAPNEQYF
.,TRBV10-3,.,TRBJ1-1,TGTGCCATCAGTGAGGGGGAGGATGAAGCTTTCTTT,CAISEGEDEAFF
TRBD2,TRBV7-2,once,TRBJ2-5,TGTGCCAGCAGCTTAGCCGGGCGGCGACTAGCGGGGTCGGCGCAAGAGACCCAGTACTTC,CASSLAGRRLAGSAQETQYF
.,TRBV7-9,.,TRBJ2-7,TGTTCCAGCAGCTTATCAGCGCGAGAGCAGTACTTC,CSSSLSAREQYF
TRBD2,TRBV5-1,.,TRBJ2-1,TGCGCCAGCAGCTTGGGTTTGGTTAGCGGGGGCTCCTACAATGAGCAGTTCTTC,CASSLGLVSGGSYNEQFF
.,TRBV11-2,.,TRBJ1-1,TGTGCCAGCAGTCAACAGGGTTACACTGAAGCTTTCTTT,CASSQQGYTEAFF
TRBD1,TRBV2,.,TRBJ1-6,TGTGCCAACAGGGGCGGGCAAAGTAGAACACCCCTCCACTTT,CANRGGQSRTPLHF
TRBD1,TRBV7-2,.,TRBJ2-7,TGTGCCAGCAGCCCTCGACAGGGGGGTTACGAGCAGTACTTC,CASSPRQGGYEQYF
TRBD1,TRBV29-1,.,TRBJ1-6,TGCAGCGTTAGGCTTACAGGGGTGGAATCACCCCTCCACTTT,CSVRLTGVESPLHF
.,TRBV28,.,TRBJ2-5,TGTGCCAGCAGGGGGGGCCTGGGACAGGAGACCCAGTACTTC,CASRGGLGQETQYF
TRBD2,TRBV6-6,once,TRBJ2-5,TGTGCCAGCAGTCGGACTAGCGGGGGAGGAGAGACCCAGTACTTC,CASSRTSGGGETQYF
TRBD1,TRBV29-1,.,TRBJ1-5,TGCAGCGTTGCACAGGGGGTGGATCAGCCCCAGCATTTT,CSVAQGVDQPQHF
.,TRBV7-9,once,TRBJ2-7,TGTGCCAGCAGCCGCCTCGAGGGGGTTACCTACGAGCAGTACTTC,CASSRLEGVTYEQYF
.,TRBV7-2,.,TRBJ1-6,TGTGCCAGCAGCTTCAGGGGTCGATCACCCCTCCACTTT,CASSFRGRSPLHF
.,TRBV28,.,TRBJ1-4,TGTGCCAGCAGTCTCTCAGGGTTAACTAATGAAAAACTGTTTTTT,CASSLSGLTNEKLFF
TRBD1,TRBV10-3,.,TRBJ1-2,TGTGCCATCAGTGAAAGTCAGGGGGCCGACTATGGCTACACCTTC,CAISESQGADYGYTF
.,TRBV9,.,TRBJ2-2,TGTGCCAGCAGCGTACAGGGGGGCACCGGGGAGCTGTTTTTT,CASSVQGGTGELFF
TRBD1,TRBV29-1,.,TRBJ2-2,TGCAGCGTCAACACCGGGACAGGGGGCTCCGGGGAGCTGTTTTTT,CSVNTGTGGSGELFF
TRBD2,TRBV19,.,TRBJ2-5,TGTGCCAGTAGTATTATTGGAGCTAGCGGAATAGAGACCCAGTACTTC,CASSIIGASGIETQYF
.,TRBV5-4,.,TRBJ2-1,TGTGCCAGCAGCTTAGCGACAGCTTCTTACAATGAGCAGTTCTTC,CASSLATASYNEQFF
.,TRBV10-1,few,TRBJ1-4,TGCGCCAGCAGTGAGGGACAGCCTAATGAAAAACTGTTTTTT,CASSEGQPNEKLFF
TRBD1,TRBV6-5,.,TRBJ1-2,TGTGCCAGCAGTTACGGACAGGGGAGCGCTGGCTACACCTTC,CASSYGQGSAGYTF
.,TRBV7-2,.,TRBJ1-1,TGTGCCAGCAGCTTAGTGGCGAACACTGAAGCTTTCTTT,CASSLVANTEAFF
.,TRBV6-6,.,TRBJ1-5,TGTGCCAGCAGAAACAGTGATCAGCCCCAGCATTTT,CASRNSDQPQHF
.,TRBV9,.,TRBJ1-2,TGTGCCAGCAGCGTAGATCAGGGAACCTATGGCTACACCTTC,CASSVDQGTYGYTF
TRBD2,TRBV7-2,few,TRBJ2-5,TGTGCCAGCAGCTTTCAGCGGGGGGGACAAGAGACCCAGTACTTC,CASSFQRGGQETQYF